Presented here are 19 T cell receptor beta chains from one specimen sequenced in a study of T-cell memory formation after mild COVID-19 (dated by TCRdb to about 2021). Libraries were built with 5' RACE. Sequencing instrument: Illumina NovaSeq 6000. TCRdb redid the processing of the public reads, applying fastp at Q25 and MiXCR, and retained in-frame beta chains. Rows with one shared CDR3 protein collapse into an entry with the most common genes and DNA. The sample has fewer than 300,000 distinct CDR3 sequences on record, about a sixth of them singletons. The ten largest clones add up to under 25% of the sample. The sequenced sample consisted of PBMCs or a T cell subset sorted from them (not recorded which). All receptors come from a young man who had mild COVID-19 (a few samples of this study predate the infection). The sample titles of this study are shuffled in the database, so cell type and time point are left out; the donor was told from shared clones.

The rearrangement uses TRBV6-2 or TRBV6-3 and TRBJ2-1; TRBD1 agrees at 8 bases. The CDR3 totals 13 residues. Germline CDR1 is MNHEY and CDR2 is SVGEGT. Trimming took 5 bases from V and 8 from J; bases not matched to a gene: 5. This CDR3 is CASSDRGLDEQFF. The DNA for the CDR3 is TGTGCCAGCAGTGACAGGGGCCTGGATGAGCAGTTCTTC.

This sequence joins TRBV5-6 and TRBJ2-5; D is unclear. Germline V gene data show CDR1 as SGHDT and CDR2 as YYEEEE. The CDR3 totals 13 residues. V was pared by 0 bases and J by 2 bases, with 5 bases between. CDR3 nucleotide sequence: TGTGCCAGCAGCTTGGATGAGCAAGAGACCCAGTACTTC. The encoded protein is CASSLDEQETQYF.

The chain carries TRBV6-2 or TRBV6-3 and TRBJ2-3; no definite D call. The CDR3 extends over 12 amino acids. With 2 bases removed from V and 6 bases from J, the gap between germline ends came to 6 bases. CDR1 is MNHEY and CDR2 is SVGEGT in the germline V gene. This chain's CDR3 is CASSYRSDTQYF. The DNA of the CDR3 is TGTGCCAGCAGTTACAGGTCTGATACGCAGTATTTT.

This clonotype came up many times. The chain uses TRBV3-2 and TRBJ2-5; TRBD2 was called by the table and not checked on the DNA. TRBV3-2 is termed a pseudogene. This CDR3 has 16 residues. CDR3 loop: CASSPGLAGKQETQYF. Written as DNA, the CDR3 is TGTGCCAGCAGCCCGGGACTAGCCGGCAAGCAAGAGACCCAGTACTTC.

This clonotype was seen more than once but under ten times. J is TRBJ1-2 and V is TRBV4-1; 7 bases agree with TRBD1. V dropped 0 bases and J dropped 3; count of bases not matched to a gene: 1. The length of the CDR3 is 14 residues. The germline CDR1 and CDR2 sequences are MGHRA and YSYEKL. The chain's CDR3 is CASSQDRGYYGYTF. Here the CDR3 DNA reads TGCGCCAGCAGCCAAGACAGGGGGTACTATGGCTACACCTTC.

This clonotype was seen a handful of times. The chain joins TRBV6-5 to TRBJ2-5, with D unclear. Deletions cut 4 bases from V and 7 bases from J, with 13 bases between. Germline V gene data show CDR1 as MNHEY and CDR2 as SVGAGI. The CDR3 spans 13 residues. The CDR3 is CASSSTRSGTQYF. The CDR3 DNA follows: TGTGCCAGCAGTTCTACCAGGTCGGGGACCCAGTACTTC.

In this sample, this clonotype turned up a few times. The gene calls are TRBV7-2 and TRBJ1-3; tentative D call: TRBD1 (5 bases). Germline V gene data show CDR1 as SGHTA and CDR2 as FQGNSA. CDR3 length equals 12 residues. Trimming shortened V by 5 bases and J by 10 bases, and 12 bases separated the two germline ends. The CDR3 is CASSGAWGTIYF. In DNA form, the CDR3 reads TGTGCCAGCAGCGGGGCATGGGGTACCATATATTTT.

The rearrangement links TRBV20-1 to TRBJ1-5; D is perhaps TRBD1 (6 bases). Germline CDR1 DFQATT, CDR2 SNEGSKA (reference sequence). Trimming took off 0 bases at V and 0 bases at J, with 9 bases between the two ends. There are 15 residues in the CDR3. The CDR3 DNA is TGCAGTGCTAGAGAAGGGGGTTATAGCAATCAGCCCCAGCATTTT. It yields the protein CSAREGGYSNQPQHF.

The table lists this clonotype with a few counts. V and J are TRBV21-1 and TRBJ1-1; whether TRBD1, the table's D call, matches the DNA was not checked. TRBV21-1 is a known pseudogene. This CDR3 region has 22 residues. The CDR3 is CASSKWTGGLSRAEGTNTEAFF. CDR3 DNA: TGTGCCAGCAGCAAATGGACCGGGGGCCTTAGTAGGGCCGAGGGCACAAACACTGAAGCTTTCTTT.

The chain joins TRBV12-5 to TRBJ2-1; D gene uncertain. In germline, CDR1 is LGHNT, CDR2 FRNRAP. Trimming took off 0 bases at V and 6 bases at J, with 6 bases between the two ends. The CDR3 spans 13 residues. The CDR3 region has the DNA TGTGCTAGTGGTTTGGTACTGAGCAATGAGCAGTTCTTC. This translates into CASGLVLSNEQFF.

This clonotype was seen a few times. V gene TRBV7-2 combines with J gene TRBJ2-3; tentatively, D is TRBD2 (5 bases). The CDR3 is 17 amino acids. V was shortened by 4 bases and J by 1 base, with 18 bases between the two germline ends. Germline CDR1 SGHTA, CDR2 FQGNSA. The CDR3 DNA sequence: TGTGCCAGCAGCTCCCAGATCGGAGCGGAGCGCACAGATACGCAGTATTTT. The encoded protein is CASSSQIGAERTDTQYF.

This clonotype was picked up a small number of times. The rearrangement joins TRBV4-2 to TRBJ2-2, with no clear D. Germline V gene lookup returns CDR1 LGHNA and CDR2 YNFKEQ. The ends were cut back, 1 base at V and 4 bases at J, with 13 bases in the middle. This CDR3 region has 16 residues. As DNA, the CDR3 is TGTGCCAGCAGCCAAGTCTACCAATCGAGCACCGGGGAGCTGTTTTTT. This sequence encodes CASSQVYQSSTGELFF.

The chain has TRBV28 and TRBJ1-2; D gene ambiguous. The germline gives CDR1 MDHEN, CDR2 SYDVKM. CDR3 length equals 14 residues. Trimming pared 1 base from V and 8 bases from J, leaving 14 bases between. Here the CDR3 DNA reads TGTGCCAGCAGTTTATATCTGGAACCGAGGGGCTACACCTTC. Its protein is CASSLYLEPRGYTF.

The chain couples TRBV7-9 to TRBJ1-3; the D is unclear. The CDR3 contains 15 residues. The V gene's germline CDR1 is SEHNR and CDR2 FQNEAQ (reference sequence). V was pared by 8 bases and J by 0 bases, with 14 bases between. CDR3 sequence reads: CASGSGRSSGNTIYF. The CDR3 region has the DNA TGTGCCAGCGGATCCGGACGGAGCTCTGGAAACACCATATATTTT.

V usage is TRBV25-1 and J usage is TRBJ2-3; D uncertain. V gave up 1 base and J gave up 0 bases, with 8 bases separating them. Germline V CDR1 and CDR2: MGHDK, SYGVNS. The CDR3 sequence is 15 residues long. Here the CDR3 reads CASSEWVYSTDTQYF. CDR3 DNA sequence: TGTGCCAGCAGTGAATGGGTTTATAGCACAGATACGCAGTATTTT.

The chain has TRBV7-6 and TRBJ1-5; D is perhaps TRBD1 (5 bases). Germline lookup yields CDR1 SGHVS and CDR2 FNYEAQ. V lost 1 base to trimming and J lost 9 bases, with 13 bases between them. The CDR3 runs 14 residues. CDR3 sequence: CASSLEFSQGPQHF. CDR3 sequence (DNA): TGTGCCAGCAGCTTAGAGTTTTCTCAGGGGCCCCAGCATTTT.

This clonotype has a count of ten or more. The J gene is TRBJ2-3, the V gene TRBV5-4; a possible D gene is TRBD2 (6 bases). The V gene lost 4 bases and the J gene lost 6 bases, with 15 bases spanning the gap. CDR3 size: 14 residues. Germline V lookup: CDR1 SGHNT, CDR2 YYREEE (reference sequence). The CDR3 here is CASSHGRPEDTQYF. The CDR3 DNA reads TGTGCCAGCAGCCATGGGAGGCCCGAGGATACGCAGTATTTT.

This clonotype was detected ten times or more. The chain is built from TRBV5-1 and TRBJ1-1; D remains ambiguous. Germline CDR1 and CDR2: SGHRS and YFSETQ. V was shortened by 4 bases and J by 3 bases, with 16 bases between the two germline ends. This CDR3 contains 15 residues. The CDR3 loop is CASSPLPGLDTEAFF. As DNA, the CDR3 is TGCGCCAGCAGCCCATTACCGGGGTTGGACACTGAAGCTTTCTTT.

The gene calls are TRBV10-3 and TRBJ2-2; 7 bases align to TRBD2. V was pared by 0 bases and J by 1 base, with 2 bases of the junction left unmatched. The CDR3 extends over 16 amino acids. Per the germline V gene, CDR1 is ENHRY and CDR2 is SYGVKD. CDR3 bases: TGTGCCATCAGTGAGTCGCCTAGCGGGAACACCGGGGAGCTGTTTTTT. Translation gives CAISESPSGNTGELFF.